This T cell receptor (beta chain) was sequenced for a study of T-cell memory formation after mild COVID-19. Regarding the study as a whole: Of the contracting clones, CD4+ ones lay mainly in CM and EM, and CD8+ ones in EMRA. The study detected some responding clones in pre-infection memory, suggesting cross-reactive memory joined. While clones contracting from day 15 to 85 were balanced between CD4 and CD8, later expanders leaned CD4+.

This clonotype occurred a few times. Its antigen is as yet unknown. TCRdb re-called the 5' RACE reads with MiXCR, one entry per CDR3 protein. There are about 160,000 distinct CDR3 sequences in the sample; roughly 31% occur only once, and approximately 12% lies in the top ten. The ends were cut back, 1 base at V and 6 bases at J, with 4 bases in the middle. Germline CDR1 reads SNHLY; CDR2 reads FYNNEI. CDR3 length equals 11 residues. The sequence was collected from an adult woman who had mild COVID-19 (a few samples of this study predate the infection). Cell type and time point are not known. Sequencing used PBMCs or a T cell subset sorted from them (not recorded which). The chain couples TRBV2 to TRBJ2-7; D unresolved. CDR3 protein: CASSEGGEQYF. Here the CDR3 DNA reads TGTGCCAGCAGTGAAGGGGGCGAGCAGTACTTC.